The TCR beta chain described here comes from a study of early T cells in non-severe SARS-CoV-2 infection. Study as a whole: From unsorted whole blood, bulk RNA was sequenced, and the chains remained unpaired.

TCRdb re-called the 5' RACE reads with MiXCR, one entry per CDR3 protein. Of more than 35,000 distinct CDR3 sequences listed, about 5% are singletons. Germline CDR1 and CDR2: MNHNS and SASEGT. Trimming took off 10 bases at V and 0 bases at J, with 18 bases between the two ends. This CDR3 is 15 amino acids long. This clonotype was counted at least ten times. The sequenced sample was whole blood. V is TRBV6-1 and J is TRBJ2-5, with D perhaps matching TRBD1 (5 bases). The sequence came from an adult who was a healthcare worker with PCR-confirmed SARS-CoV-2 infection or an uninfected control (not recorded which). CDR3 DNA: TGTGCCAACTCGCGCGGAACAGGCAACCAAGAGACCCAGTACTTC. Translated, it gives CANSRGTGNQETQYF.